Listed here are 16 T cell receptor beta chains from one sample, sequenced in a study of identifying expanded T cells in peripheral blood. This table comes from immunoSEQ multiplex PCR, and its TCRdb copy is limited to in-frame clones, with some not included. In the table there are approximately 140,000 clones, about 88% of which are singletons. Sequenced material: blood. These receptors came from a person between 18 and 75 years old in good health.

V and J are TRBV7-2 and TRBJ2-7, with a tentative D call TRBD2 (5 bases). The germline V gene has CDR1 SGHTA and CDR2 FQGNSA. Trimming took off 1 base at V and 7 bases at J, with 11 bases between the two ends. The CDR3 is 13 residues long. In DNA form, the CDR3 reads TGTGCCAGCAGCTTAGACGGGGTTGGGGAGCAGTACTTC. Its translation: CASSLDGVGEQYF.

The gene calls are TRBV11-2 and TRBJ2-7, with TRBD1 matching 8 bases. The CDR3 runs 11 residues. Looked up from germline, CDR1 is SGHAT and CDR2 is FQNNGV. The V segment lost 4 bases and the J segment 10 bases; nucleotides outside the gene matches: 3. CDR3 sequence: CASSSTGDQYF. As DNA, the CDR3 is TGTGCCAGCAGCTCGACAGGGGACCAGTACTTC.

The chain uses TRBV7-6 and TRBJ1-1; unclear D gene. Per the germline V gene, CDR1 is SGHVS and CDR2 is FNYEAQ. Trimming shortened V by 6 bases and J by 2 bases, and 7 bases separated the two germline ends. This CDR3 region has 12 residues. The chain's CDR3 is CASSLLNTEAFF. The CDR3 DNA reads TGTGCCAGCAGTTTACTTAACACTGAAGCTTTCTTT.

The rearrangement links TRBV7-3 to TRBJ2-2, with 8 bases fitting TRBD2. The CDR3 has 15 residues. Germline loops: CDR1 SGHTA, CDR2 FQGTGA. V shed 5 bases and J 3 bases; nucleotides not matched to a gene: 5. The CDR3 region has the DNA TGTGCCAGCAGCCCCGGGGGGGGTCACACCGGGGAGCTGTTTTTT. As protein: CASSPGGGHTGELFF.

The chain couples TRBV19 to TRBJ2-7; D is unclear. CDR3 length: 16 residues. Germline CDR1 and CDR2: LNHDA and SQIVND (reference sequence). Between the trimmed V and J ends, which lost 4 bases and 0 bases, there was a span of 16 bases. The CDR3, as DNA: TGTGCCAGTAGTACCCTAACCCCCTCGGGCTCCTACGAGCAGTACTTC. Its translation is CASSTLTPSGSYEQYF.

The chain is built from TRBV5-8 and TRBJ2-7; D is ambiguous. CDR3 size: 11 residues. V dropped 3 bases and J dropped 9 bases, with 10 bases sitting between them. Per the germline V gene, CDR1 is SGHTS and CDR2 is YDEGEE. CDR3 in amino acids: CASSSYSVQYF. CDR3 DNA: TGTGCCAGCAGCTCCTACTCTGTGCAGTACTTC.

This chain links TRBV5-8 with TRBJ1-3; possible D gene TRBD1, 5 bases. This CDR3 region has 16 residues. V dropped 2 bases and J dropped 3 bases, with 15 bases sitting between them. Germline V gives CDR1 SGHTS, CDR2 YDEGEE. The CDR3 reads CASSLRDRVRGNTIYF. The CDR3 DNA follows: TGTGCCAGCAGCTTAAGGGACCGGGTTCGTGGAAACACCATATATTTT.

V gene TRBV6-5 combines with J gene TRBJ2-7, with a possible D match to TRBD1 (6 bases). The germline gives CDR1 MNHEY, CDR2 SVGAGI. The CDR3 spans 15 residues. Trimming pared 6 bases from V and 7 bases from J, leaving 22 bases between. CDR3 coding DNA: TGTGCCAGCAGCTCCGCCGGGACACCTCTCTTAGAGCAGTACTTC. Protein product: CASSSAGTPLLEQYF.

On this clone itself: A junction end diverges from the germline sequence, so it may reflect a read error. The same CDR3 also results from other DNA sequences found in this sample. The V call is TRBV4-1, the J call TRBJ2-3; D unresolved. Germline V gives CDR1 MGHRA, CDR2 YSYEKL. The CDR3 consists of 16 residues. The CDR3 spells CASSPERQTSTDTQYF. The CDR3 DNA reads as TGCGCCAGTAGCCCTGAGAGACAAACTAGCACAGATACGCAGTATTTT.

The chain uses TRBV6-5 and TRBJ1-4; D gene ambiguous. The CDR3 totals 15 residues. Trimming left V 1 base short and J 8 bases short, with 14 bases between. The germline CDR1 and CDR2 sequences are MNHEY and SVGAGI. The CDR3 nucleotides are TGTGCCAGCAGTTACTTTCCGGAAACGGGCGAAAAACTGTTTTTT. Amino acids: CASSYFPETGEKLFF.

In its sample, this clone was seen a few times. V usage is TRBV5-1 and J usage is TRBJ1-6; 8 bases are a match to TRBD1. The CDR3 contains 17 residues. V dropped 0 bases and J dropped 1; count of bases not matched to a gene: 3. Germline V gene data show CDR1 as SGHRS and CDR2 as YFSETQ. CDR3 loop: CASSLVRTGSYNSPLHF. CDR3 sequence (DNA): TGCGCCAGCAGCTTGGTGAGGACAGGGTCCTATAATTCACCCCTCCACTTT. Together with reference TRBV5-1 and TRBJ1-6, the CDR3 gives the full variable domain: KAGVTQTPRYLIKTRGQQVTLSCSPISGHRSVSWYQQTPGQGLQFLFEYFSETQRNKGNFPGRFSGRQFSNSRSEMNVSTLELGDSALYLCASSLVRTGSYNSPLHFGNGTRLTVT.

The chain joins TRBV5-1 to TRBJ2-3; D is undetermined. Germline V CDR1 and CDR2: SGHRS, YFSETQ. V was trimmed by 0 bases and J by 3 bases, leaving 11 bases between them. The CDR3 is made up of 15 amino acids. The CDR3 DNA reads TGCGCCAGCAGCTTGGCCGCTCTAGTTACAGATACGCAGTATTTT. This sequence encodes CASSLAALVTDTQYF.

V gene TRBV7-3 combines with J gene TRBJ2-7; D uncertain. Germline assignment: CDR1 SGHTA and CDR2 FQGTGA. V was shortened by 2 bases and J by 4 bases, with 21 bases between the two germline ends. The CDR3 contains 17 residues. In DNA form, the CDR3 reads TGTGCCAGCAGCTTAGACTCTCTAGGCCGTACTCCTTACGAGCAGTACTTC. Translation: CASSLDSLGRTPYEQYF.

The chain carries TRBV9 and TRBJ2-3, with TRBD1 identical over 8 bases. Looked up from germline, CDR1 is SGDLS and CDR2 is YYNGEE. The junction had 8 bases not matched to a gene; V was cut back by 4 bases and J by 1 base. The length of the CDR3 is 16 residues. CDR3 sequence reads: CASSLMDRAGTDTQYF. DNA for the CDR3: TGTGCCAGCAGCCTCATGGACAGGGCGGGCACAGATACGCAGTATTTT.

V is TRBV10-3 and J is TRBJ2-5; 9 positions agree with TRBD1. CDR3 length: 17 residues. Germline lookup yields CDR1 ENHRY and CDR2 SYGVKD. Trimming cost V 0 bases and J 5 bases; bases outside gene matches: 10. The CDR3 bases are TGTGCCATCAGTGAGTCGGGGAACAGGGGGCTAGTGGAGACCCAGTACTTC. Translated: CAISESGNRGLVETQYF.

This sequence joins TRBV7-6 and TRBJ2-1; 12 bases agree with TRBD2. The CDR3 length is 17 residues. Germline trimming cut 1 base from V and 2 bases from J; bases unmatched to any gene: 3. CDR1 SGHVS and CDR2 FNYEAQ come from the germline V gene. The CDR3 region has the DNA TGTGCCAGCAGCTTAGATCTAGCGGGGGGGCCCTACAATGAGCAGTTCTTC. It encodes CASSLDLAGGPYNEQFF.